These 27 T cell receptor beta chains were sequenced from one sample in a study of shared clonotypes between healthy human individuals. The assay was immunoSEQ multiplex PCR, and TCRdb's table has in-frame clones only and misses some. The table has approximately 1.5 million clones, approximately 98.5% seen once. The sample consisted of naive CD4+ T cells sorted from blood. The subset is: CD45RA+ positively selected. These receptors were taken from a man aged 25 to 40 in good health.

The chain carries TRBV9 and TRBJ2-1, with a weak D call TRBD1 (5 bases). Trimming took off 0 bases at V and 5 bases at J, with 9 bases between the two ends. CDR3 length: 14 residues. Germline CDR1 and CDR2: SGDLS and YYNGEE. CDR3 bases: TGTGCCAGCAGCGTAGAGGACAAGCACAATGAGCAGTTCTTC. This sequence encodes CASSVEDKHNEQFF.

This chain joins TRBV7-7 and TRBJ2-7; 8 nucleotides match TRBD1. The CDR3 covers 12 residues. With V trimmed by 4 bases and J by 7 bases, 3 bases remained unmatched. Germline lookup yields CDR1 SSHAT and CDR2 FNYEAQ (reference sequence). The CDR3 sequence: CASSSTGGEQYF. The CDR3 nucleotides are TGTGCCAGCAGCTCCACAGGGGGTGAGCAGTACTTC.

This chain links TRBV10-3 with TRBJ2-1; a weak D match, TRBD2 (6 bases). Trimming cost V 3 bases and J 2 bases, with 11 bases left between them. This CDR3 region has 15 residues. Germline V CDR1 and CDR2: ENHRY, SYGVKD. CDR3 DNA sequence: TGTGCCATCAGTGACCCGTGGACTACCTACAATGAGCAGTTCTTC. As protein: CAISDPWTTYNEQFF.

The V and J genes are TRBV6-5 and TRBJ2-1; D possibly matches TRBD1 or TRBD2 (5 bases each). The germline CDR1 and CDR2 sequences are MNHEY and SVGAGI. V was pared by 6 bases and J by 9 bases, with 21 bases between. The CDR3 has 15 amino acids. The CDR3 loop reads CASSPPLGTGREQFF. The CDR3 DNA follows: TGTGCCAGCAGCCCCCCCTTGGGAACGGGACGTGAGCAGTTCTTC.

The rearrangement uses TRBV2 and TRBJ2-1, with 10 bases aligning to TRBD2. Germline V gene lookup returns CDR1 SNHLY and CDR2 FYNNEI. The V and J ends lost 4 bases and 3 bases, in that order; junction bases with no gene match: 3. There are 15 residues in the CDR3. The CDR3 bases are TGTGCCAGCAGTGTTAGGACTAGCGGCTACAATGAGCAGTTCTTC. It translates to CASSVRTSGYNEQFF.

The J gene is TRBJ2-3, the V gene TRBV19; D gene unclear. The CDR3 contains 12 residues. The V and J ends lost 5 bases and 6 bases respectively, with 9 bases between them. Germline CDR1 LNHDA, CDR2 SQIVND (reference sequence). CDR3 amino acids: CASSYQTDTQYF. Here the CDR3 DNA reads TGTGCCAGTAGTTACCAGACGGATACGCAGTATTTT. Using reference TRBV19 and TRBJ2-3 for the parts outside the CDR3, the full variable domain is DGGITQSPKYLFRKEGQNVTLSCEQNLNHDAMYWYRQDPGQGLRLIYYSQIVNDFQKGDIAEGYSVSREKKESFPLTVTSAQKNPTAFYLCASSYQTDTQYFGPGTRLTVL.

This clone is a singleton in its sample. The gene calls are TRBV9 and TRBJ1-1; D is perhaps TRBD1 (6 bases). CDR3 size: 13 residues. CDR1 is SGDLS and CDR2 is YYNGEE in the germline V gene. V was shortened by 2 bases and J by 3 bases, with 8 bases between the two germline ends. CDR3 nucleotide sequence: TGTGCCAGCAGCGTTTCAGGGGACACTGAAGCTTTCTTT. It yields the protein CASSVSGDTEAFF.

This sequence joins TRBV5-1 and TRBJ2-7; D possibly corresponds to TRBD2 (5 bases). Germline V gene data show CDR1 as SGHRS and CDR2 as YFSETQ. V gave up 5 bases and J gave up 2 bases, with 14 bases separating them. The CDR3 runs to 14 residues. This chain's CDR3 is CASSRSGLTYEQYF. As DNA, the CDR3 is TGCGCCAGCAGTAGAAGCGGTTTAACCTACGAGCAGTACTTC. The full variable domain, completed using reference TRBV5-1 and TRBJ2-7, is KAGVTQTPRYLIKTRGQQVTLSCSPISGHRSVSWYQQTPGQGLQFLFEYFSETQRNKGNFPGRFSGRQFSNSRSEMNVSTLELGDSALYLCASSRSGLTYEQYFGPGTRLTVT.

V gene TRBV30 combines with J gene TRBJ2-7; the D gene is possibly TRBD2 (6 bases). Germline CDR1 and CDR2: GTSNPN and SVGIG (reference sequence). V lost 5 bases and J 3 bases, leaving 17 bases between the germline ends. This CDR3 spans 14 amino acids. The CDR3 protein is CAWAREHRGYEQYF. The CDR3 DNA is TGTGCCTGGGCACGGGAGCATCGAGGCTACGAGCAGTACTTC. The full variable domain, completed using reference TRBV30 and TRBJ2-7, is SQTIHQWPATLVQPVGSPLSLECTVEGTSNPNLYWYRQAAGRGLQLLFYSVGIGQISSEVPQNLSASRPQDRQFILSSKKLLLSDSGFYLCAWAREHRGYEQYFGPGTRLTVT.

The chain employs TRBV4-1 and TRBJ2-1, with 13 bases aligning to TRBD2. The CDR3 is 15 residues long. After removal of 4 bases from V and 9 bases from J, the junction contained 6 bases not matched to a gene. The V gene's germline CDR1 is MGHRA and CDR2 YSYEKL. The CDR3, as DNA: TGCGCCAGCAGCCGACCGGGACTAGCGGGATTTGAGCAGTTCTTC. Amino acids: CASSRPGLAGFEQFF.

The chain links TRBV30 to TRBJ1-4, with D uncertain. This CDR3 contains 12 residues. V lost 0 bases and J 8 bases, leaving 7 bases between the germline ends. Germline assignment: CDR1 GTSNPN and CDR2 SVGIG (reference sequence). The CDR3 sequence is CAWSVRQEKLFF. Written as DNA, the CDR3 is TGTGCCTGGAGTGTACGCCAGGAAAAACTGTTTTTT.

The chain has TRBV2 and TRBJ1-5; D is uncertain. This CDR3 spans 14 amino acids. The germline CDR1 and CDR2 sequences are SNHLY and FYNNEI. V dropped 3 bases and J dropped 5 bases, with 11 bases sitting between them. This CDR3 is CASSDKYVDQPQHF. CDR3 DNA: TGTGCCAGCAGTGATAAGTATGTAGATCAGCCCCAGCATTTT.

This clone appeared once. The rearrangement uses TRBV29-1 and TRBJ2-7; 12 bases line up with TRBD1. The CDR3 spans 18 residues. The germline CDR1 and CDR2 sequences are SQVTM and ANQGSEA. Trimming cost V 7 bases and J 6 bases; bases outside gene matches: 22. This CDR3 is CSAATIRDRGPWVGEQYF. In DNA, the CDR3 is TGCAGCGCTGCCACCATCCGGGACAGGGGGCCCTGGGTTGGCGAGCAGTACTTC.

This chain joins TRBV4-3 and TRBJ1-1; D not certain. Per the germline V gene, CDR1 is LGHNA and CDR2 is YSLEER. Trimming shortened V by 1 base and J by 8 bases, and 14 bases separated the two germline ends. CDR3 length equals 14 residues. The chain's CDR3 is CASSQVDRDKEAFF. CDR3 bases: TGCGCCAGCAGCCAAGTCGACCGAGATAAGGAAGCTTTCTTT.

The CDR3 loop reads CASSLGQGRAYEQYF. The CDR3 coding sequence is TGTGCCAGCTCACTCGGACAGGGTCGGGCCTACGAGCAGTACTTC. This chain links TRBV18 with TRBJ2-7, with TRBD1 identical over 8 bases. V was pared by 4 bases and J by 2 bases, with 7 bases of the junction left unmatched. In germline, CDR1 is KGHSH, CDR2 LQKENI. The CDR3 covers 15 residues.

The rearrangement joins TRBV6-5 to TRBJ2-7; no definite D call. The CDR3 extends over 14 amino acids. The germline V gene encodes CDR1 MNHEY and CDR2 SVGAGI. The V gene lost 8 bases and the J gene lost 1 base, with 15 bases spanning the gap. CDR3 protein: CASSPDSESYEQYF. The CDR3 DNA follows: TGTGCCAGCTCCCCCGACTCTGAGTCCTACGAGCAGTACTTC.

This clone appeared once. The chain links TRBV28 to TRBJ1-2; TRBD1 aligns across 7 bases. There are 14 residues in the CDR3. V shed 8 bases, J shed 3 bases, and the junction held 9 bases outside the gene matches. Germline V gives CDR1 MDHEN, CDR2 SYDVKM. The CDR3: CASLKGARDYGYTF. The CDR3 region has the DNA TGTGCCAGCTTGAAGGGGGCGCGGGACTATGGCTACACCTTC.

The rearrangement joins TRBV5-6 to TRBJ2-1; D might be TRBD1 (5 bases). Germline CDR1 is SGHDT and CDR2 is YYEEEE. Trimming took 1 base from V and 4 from J, leaving 15 bases between them. The CDR3 totals 16 residues. The CDR3 loop is CASSLIREWAYNEQFF. The CDR3 DNA reads as TGTGCCAGCAGCTTGATCAGGGAATGGGCGTACAATGAGCAGTTCTTC.

The V gene is TRBV6-1, the J gene TRBJ2-7; 13 nucleotides line up with TRBD2. V was pared by 7 bases and J by 2 bases, with 5 bases of the junction left unmatched. The germline CDR1 and CDR2 sequences are MNHNS and SASEGT. This CDR3 has 15 amino acids. The CDR3 coding sequence is TGTGCCAGCATTCAGGGGACTAGCGGGGCCTACGAGCAGTACTTC. This encodes CASIQGTSGAYEQYF.

Worth noting for this clone: The same CDR3 also results from other DNA sequences found in this sample. The chain joins TRBV5-1 to TRBJ2-3; TRBD2 agrees at 11 bases. Trimming removed 2 bases from V and 3 bases from J; junction bases left unmatched: 2. CDR1 and CDR2 from the germline V gene are SGHRS and YFSETQ. This CDR3 region has 15 residues. This chain's CDR3 is CASSLRTSGTDTQYF. The CDR3 region has the DNA TGCGCCAGCAGCTTAAGGACTAGCGGGACAGATACGCAGTATTTT.

The rearrangement links TRBV5-1 to TRBJ2-1, with 9 bases fitting TRBD1. Per germline, CDR1 SGHRS and CDR2 YFSETQ. The ends lost 2 bases at V and 2 bases at J; junction bases unmatched: 2. This CDR3 region has 15 residues. CDR3 DNA sequence: TGCGCCAGCAGCTTCGGGACAGGGACCTACAATGAGCAGTTCTTC. As protein: CASSFGTGTYNEQFF.

The chain combines TRBV25-1 with TRBJ1-4; D remains unclear. The CDR3 runs to 15 residues. Germline assignment: CDR1 MGHDK and CDR2 SYGVNS. V shed 3 bases and J shed 6 bases, with 14 bases lying between them. The CDR3 sequence is CASSDRWAVHEKLFF. DNA of the CDR3: TGTGCCAGCAGTGACCGATGGGCAGTTCATGAAAAACTGTTTTTT.

The CDR3 here is CASSDPARWTENYGYTF. DNA for the CDR3: TGTGCCAGCAGCGACCCCGCGCGTTGGACGGAGAACTATGGCTACACCTTC. The chain combines TRBV7-2 with TRBJ1-2; no firm D call. V dropped 5 bases and J dropped 2 bases, with 21 bases sitting between them. CDR3 length: 17 amino acids. In germline, CDR1 is SGHTA, CDR2 FQGNSA.

This chain links TRBV30 with TRBJ2-7; possibly TRBD1 or TRBD2 for D (6 bases each). The CDR3 loop spans 14 amino acids. The germline V gene has CDR1 GTSNPN and CDR2 SVGIG (reference sequence). Trimming stripped 4 bases from V and 3 bases from J, with 16 bases between. The CDR3 protein is CAWIEQGLLYEQYF. CDR3 sequence (DNA): TGTGCCTGGATAGAACAGGGACTCCTCTACGAGCAGTACTTC. Using reference TRBV30 and TRBJ2-7 for the parts outside the CDR3, the full variable domain is SQTIHQWPATLVQPVGSPLSLECTVEGTSNPNLYWYRQAAGRGLQLLFYSVGIGQISSEVPQNLSASRPQDRQFILSSKKLLLSDSGFYLCAWIEQGLLYEQYFGPGTRLTVT.

The V call is TRBV28, the J call TRBJ2-3; no clear D. Germline CDR1 is MDHEN and CDR2 is SYDVKM. This CDR3 spans 14 amino acids. Trimming stripped 6 bases from V and 6 bases from J, with 16 bases between. CDR3 coding DNA: TGTGCCAGCAGCCTTCCACAGCCGACCGATACGCAGTATTTT. Encoded protein: CASSLPQPTDTQYF.

This chain joins TRBV18 and TRBJ1-2, with 7 nucleotides matching TRBD1. The CDR3 has 13 residues. Germline values: CDR1 KGHSH, CDR2 LQKENI. V shed 5 bases and J 4 bases; nucleotides not matched to a gene: 4. The CDR3 sequence: CASSADRSYGYTF. CDR3 bases: TGTGCCAGCTCAGCGGACAGGTCCTATGGCTACACCTTC.

Concerning this clone itself: Other DNA sequences in this specimen translate into the identical CDR3. The J gene is TRBJ1-5, the V gene TRBV2; the D gene is possibly TRBD1 (5 bases). Germline V gives CDR1 SNHLY, CDR2 FYNNEI. The CDR3 covers 13 residues. V dropped 4 bases and J dropped 4 bases, with 8 bases sitting between them. This chain's CDR3 is CASSGQPNQPQHF. CDR3 sequence (DNA): TGTGCCAGCAGTGGACAGCCAAATCAGCCCCAGCATTTT. Variable domain in full (rest from reference TRBV2 and TRBJ1-5): EPEVTQTPSHQVTQMGQEVILRCVPISNHLYFYWYRQILGQKVEFLVSFYNNEISEKSEIFDDQFSVERPDGSNFTLKIRSTKLEDSAMYFCASSGQPNQPQHFGDGTRLSIL.